This TCR beta chain was captured by sequencing in a study of cytomegalovirus exposure and HLA in healthy donors. Both 60 Vbeta primers and 13 Jbeta primers went into the PCR. TCRdb's table, derived via immunoSEQ multiplex PCR, lists solely in-frame clones and lacks some. Its table lists 65,000 to 90,000 clones. The TCR originated in a man aged 35 to 55 in good health and CMV-seronegative. What was sequenced was PBMCs.

The CDR3 sequence: CASSLLDSRETQYF. DNA for the CDR3: TGTGCCAGCAGTCTCTTGGACAGCCGGGAGACCCAGTACTTC. The V gene is TRBV6-5, the J gene TRBJ2-5, with D possibly TRBD1 on 6 matching bases. V was pared by 5 bases and J by 5 bases, with 15 bases between. The germline V gene has CDR1 MNHEY and CDR2 SVGAGI. This CDR3 is built from 14 residues.